The entry below gives a single T cell receptor (beta chain) sequence along with its context. This clonotype was recorded a few times. Its antigen is currently not known. No qualities accompany the bases; no much larger clone lies one base away. This entry is derived from a study of patients and donors after allogeneic stem cell transplantation (dated by TCRdb to 2018 to 2021). Its CDR3 holds 15 amino acids, cysteine through phenylalanine. The kept DNA is CDR3 alone, 45 bases in frame from the first base. The CDR1 and CDR2 encoded by the germline V gene are SNHLY and FYNNEI. The junction shows trimming of 2 bases on V and 1 base on J, plus 9 bases between the germline ends. Libraries came from RT-PCR. Data came from a NextSeq 550. TCRdb itself trimmed the public reads at Q25 with fastp, ran MiXCR and retained productive beta chains. Records with the same CDR3 protein are collapsed into one entry carrying the most frequent genes and DNA. Across this sample there are some 960,000 distinct CDR3 sequences, with roughly 18% seen only once. 6% of the sample lies in the top ten.

In this chain, TRBV2 is recombined with TRBJ2-1; TRBD1 is perhaps the D gene, given 6 matching bases. The clonotype originates from a human donor who was either an allogeneic HSCT recipient or a stem cell or donor lymphocyte infusion donor (not recorded which). It is not recorded whose cells these are; they may come from a transplant donor. Input material: blood, either unsorted or a sorted T cell fraction (not recorded which). CDR3 protein: CASSERTASYNEQFF. At the DNA level, the sequence is TGTGCCAGCAGTGAAAGGACAGCTTCCTACAATGAGCAGTTCTTC.